These 24 T cell receptor beta chains originate from one sample sequenced in a study of neurological immune-mediated disorders. TCRdb itself ran the 5' RACE reads through MiXCR, one entry per CDR3 protein. The sample lists 30,000 to 45,000 distinct CDR3 sequences, approximately 10% occurring once. Input material: CD4+ T cells from blood. These receptors originate from a woman in her twenties or thirties with HTLV-1-associated myelopathy (HAM/TSP).

By sample fraction, this clonotype is medium-sized. The chain links TRBV20-1 to TRBJ2-1; 13 bases fit TRBD2. CDR1 DFQATT and CDR2 SNEGSKA come from the germline V gene (reference sequence). CDR3 length: 16 amino acids. Trimming cost V 6 bases and J 9 bases; bases outside gene matches: 14. The CDR3, as DNA: TGCAGTGCAGAGAGACCCGGACTAGCGGGGGCGGGTGAGCAGTTCTTC. It is translated as CSAERPGLAGAGEQFF.

The sample holds many counts of this clonotype. This rearrangement joins TRBV20-1 to TRBJ1-1; D call uncertain. V was cut by 5 bases and J by 1 base, with 11 bases left in between. Germline V gives CDR1 DFQATT, CDR2 SNEGSKA (reference sequence). This CDR3 contains 13 residues. The CDR3: CSAAGNPNTEAFF. CDR3 DNA sequence: TGCAGTGCTGCGGGCAACCCGAACACTGAAGCTTTCTTT.

This clonotype was counted at least ten times. The chain joins TRBV29-1 to TRBJ1-5, with D unclear. CDR3 length: 13 amino acids. V lost 4 bases, J lost 3 bases, and 10 bases lay in between. Per germline, CDR1 SQVTM and CDR2 ANQGSEA. CDR3 loop: CSVVLGVNQPQHF. The CDR3 region has the DNA TGCAGCGTTGTCCTTGGGGTCAATCAGCCCCAGCATTTT.

This clonotype was seen repeatedly, ten times or more. V and J are TRBV5-1 and TRBJ2-2, with 11 bases identical to TRBD1. Germline loops: CDR1 SGHRS, CDR2 YFSETQ. The CDR3 sequence is 17 residues long. V was clipped by 7 bases and J by 4 bases; unmatched bases: 12. Written as DNA, the CDR3 is TGCGCCAGCGCTCCGGACAGGGGGCTCCAAGGCACCGGGGAGCTGTTTTTT. As protein: CASAPDRGLQGTGELFF.

This clonotype was detected many times. The rearrangement joins TRBV3-1 to TRBJ2-7; D gene ambiguous. From germline, CDR1 is LGHDT and CDR2 YNNKEL (reference sequence). This CDR3 has 12 amino acids. Trimming cost V 1 base and J 6 bases, with 7 bases left between them. The CDR3 bases are TGTGCCAGCAGCCAAGCGTCCGGCGAGCAGTACTTC. Translation gives CASSQASGEQYF.

This clonotype appeared many times. The V call is TRBV5-8, the J call TRBJ2-3; TRBD1 or TRBD2 may be the D gene (5 bases each). The CDR3 totals 15 residues. Trimming removed 3 bases at V and 5 bases at J, with 16 bases between. From germline, CDR1 is SGHTS and CDR2 YDEGEE. CDR3 region: CASSWGTGGGDTQYF. CDR3 nucleotide sequence: TGTGCCAGCAGCTGGGGAACAGGCGGAGGAGATACGCAGTATTTT. Full variable domain (outside the CDR3, taken from reference TRBV5-8 and TRBJ2-3): EAGVTQSPTHLIKTRGQQATLRCSPISGHTSVYWYQQALGLGLQFLLWYDEGEERNRGNFPPRFSGRQFPNYSSELNVNALELEDSALYLCASSWGTGGGDTQYFGPGTRLTVL.

The sample holds many counts of this clonotype. The gene calls are TRBV16 and TRBJ1-4; TRBD1 matches at 7 bases. With 2 bases clipped from V and 3 bases from J, the junction kept 3 bases outside the gene matches. Germline loops: CDR1 KGHSY, CDR2 FQNENV. The CDR3 runs 15 residues. CDR3 DNA: TGTGCCAGCAGCCAACAGGGGACAGCTAATGAAAAACTGTTTTTT. This codes for CASSQQGTANEKLFF.

The gene calls are TRBV5-1 and TRBJ1-1; 9 nucleotides agree with TRBD1. With 4 bases clipped from V and 5 bases from J, the junction kept 9 bases outside the gene matches. The CDR3 has 15 residues. From germline, CDR1 is SGHRS and CDR2 YFSETQ. CDR3: CASSRTGVSPTEAFF. In DNA, the CDR3 is TGCGCCAGCAGCCGGACAGGGGTCTCGCCGACTGAAGCTTTCTTT.

This clonotype was seen ten or more times. The chain couples TRBV3-1 to TRBJ2-3; D is possibly TRBD1 (5 bases). V lost 0 bases, J lost 6 bases, and 13 bases lay in between. The germline CDR1 and CDR2 sequences are LGHDT and YNNKEL (reference sequence). There are 15 residues in the CDR3. The CDR3, as DNA: TGTGCCAGCAGCCAAGAAATTCGGGCAGGGGATACGCAGTATTTT. Protein: CASSQEIRAGDTQYF.

This clonotype came up many times. The chain combines TRBV10-3 with TRBJ2-3, with D hard to call. The CDR3 has 11 amino acids. Trimming shortened V by 2 bases and J by 4 bases, and 1 base separated the two germline ends. Germline CDR1 ENHRY, CDR2 SYGVKD. CDR3 bases: TGTGCCATCAGTGAGGCAGATACGCAGTATTTT. The encoded protein is CAISEADTQYF.

This clonotype was recorded at least ten times. The rearrangement joins TRBV5-1 to TRBJ2-1, with 9 bases lining up with TRBD2. V lost 2 bases to trimming and J lost 4 bases; unmatched junction nucleotides: 4. Germline assignment: CDR1 SGHRS and CDR2 YFSETQ. The CDR3 runs 15 residues. The CDR3, as DNA: TGCGCCAGCAGCTTACTGGCGGGGGGGTACAATGAGCAGTTCTTC. This gives the protein CASSLLAGGYNEQFF.

This clonotype was found many times. V is TRBV6-1 and J is TRBJ2-2, with a possible D match to TRBD2 (7 bases). Germline CDR1 and CDR2: MNHNS and SASEGT. Trimming stripped 4 bases from V and 5 bases from J, with 14 bases between. CDR3 length equals 15 residues. The CDR3 DNA is TGTGCCAGCAGTGGGGGAGGGGGTATTACCGGGGAGCTGTTTTTT. The encoded protein is CASSGGGGITGELFF.

This clonotype was recorded many times. The rearrangement uses TRBV6-6 and TRBJ2-1; 16 positions match TRBD2. CDR1 MNHNY and CDR2 SVGAGI come from the germline V gene (reference sequence). The CDR3 has 15 amino acids. V was pared by 5 bases and J by 16 bases, with 11 bases of the junction left unmatched. Here the CDR3 reads CASSRPGLAGGRRFF. CDR3 DNA: TGTGCCAGCAGTCGTCCGGGACTAGCGGGGGGGCGGCGTTTCTTC.

In this sample, this clonotype turned up many times. The chain has TRBV7-9 and TRBJ2-1, with 8 nucleotides matching TRBD1. CDR3 length: 15 residues. Germline V gene lookup returns CDR1 SEHNR and CDR2 FQNEAQ (reference sequence). V lost 6 bases and J lost 0; bases outside the gene matches: 4. The CDR3 here is CASSRTGSSYNEQFF. CDR3 bases: TGTGCCAGCAGTAGGACAGGGAGCTCCTACAATGAGCAGTTCTTC.

This clonotype is categorized as medium-sized. Sequence at one end of the junction differs from germline and may be a read error. The rearrangement uses TRBV20-1 and TRBJ1-1; D ambiguous. CDR1 DFQATT and CDR2 SNEGSKA come from the germline V gene (reference sequence). The CDR3 runs 12 residues. The CDR3 DNA sequence: TGCAGTGCGAGAGACGGGAACACTGAAGCTTTCTTT. It is translated as CSARDGNTEAFF.

The chain recombines TRBV20-1 with TRBJ2-1; 11 positions match TRBD2. Germline V gene sequence: CDR1 DFQATT, CDR2 SNEGSKA (reference sequence). The ends lost 4 bases at V and 4 bases at J; junction bases unmatched: 6. The CDR3 extends over 15 amino acids. The CDR3 nucleotides are TGCAGTGCTACTAGCGGGGGGTTACTATACAATGAGCAGTTCTTC. It specifies CSATSGGLLYNEQFF.

The DNA for the CDR3 is TGCGCCAGCAGCTTAGGGGACGGGACTGAAGCTTTCTTT. Its translation: CASSLGDGTEAFF. The chain uses TRBV5-1 and TRBJ1-1; TRBD1 is a possible D gene (5 bases). This CDR3 spans 13 amino acids. CDR1 SGHRS and CDR2 YFSETQ come from the germline V gene. Trimming shortened V by 2 bases and J by 5 bases, and 10 bases separated the two germline ends.

Turning to this clonotype: A much larger clonotype is one base distant, so this may be a read error. The J gene is TRBJ1-5, the V gene TRBV19, with no clear D. CDR1 is LNHDA, CDR2 SQIVND, per germline (reference sequence). The CDR3 has 14 amino acids. V gave up 4 bases and J gave up 11 bases, with 18 bases separating them. Written as DNA, the CDR3 is TGTGCCAGTAGTACCCGGGCGAGCGGGCAGACCCAGCATTTT. Translating it yields CASSTRASGQTQHF.

The chain has TRBV18 and TRBJ1-2; D unresolved. CDR1 and CDR2 (germline): KGHSH, LQKENI. The CDR3 has 14 amino acids. V shed 3 bases and J shed 5 bases, with 13 bases lying between them. DNA for the CDR3: TGTGCCAGCTCACCCACGGACGGAGAATATGGCTACACCTTC. Its protein is CASSPTDGEYGYTF. The variable domain in full, completed from reference TRBV18 and TRBJ1-2, reads NAGVMQNPRHLVRRRGQEARLRCSPMKGHSHVYWYRQLPEEGLKFMVYLQKENIIDESGMPKERFSAEFPKEGPSILRIQQVVRGDSAAYFCASSPTDGEYGYTFGSGTRLTVV.

This clonotype has a count of ten or more. The chain has TRBV27 and TRBJ1-1, with 12 bases fitting TRBD1. The CDR3 runs 17 residues. Trimming took 6 bases from V and 0 from J; bases not matched to a gene: 8. CDR1 is MNHEY, CDR2 SMNVEV, per germline (reference sequence). This chain's CDR3 is CASSRYGTGGVNTEAFF. CDR3 nucleotides: TGTGCCAGCAGCCGATACGGGACAGGGGGCGTGAACACTGAAGCTTTCTTT.

This clonotype was seen at least ten times. The V gene is TRBV12-3 or TRBV12-4, the J gene TRBJ2-1; possible D gene TRBD2, 5 bases. V was cut by 1 base and J by 9 bases, with 16 bases left in between. The CDR3 length is 15 residues. The CDR3 reads CASSLGQLDYAEQFF. CDR3 DNA sequence: TGTGCCAGCAGTTTAGGGCAGCTTGACTACGCTGAGCAGTTCTTC.

The table lists this clonotype with many counts. This chain uses TRBV6-1 with TRBJ2-3; D is unclear. Germline V gene sequence: CDR1 MNHNS, CDR2 SASEGT. The ends were cut back, 8 bases at V and 4 bases at J, with 16 bases in the middle. The length of the CDR3 is 14 residues. The CDR3 DNA follows: TGTGCCAGCGTGAGTTTTGTAATAGCAGATACGCAGTATTTT. Translating gives CASVSFVIADTQYF.

This clonotype was picked up many times. The J gene is TRBJ2-1, the V gene TRBV20-1, with 7 bases lining up with TRBD1. Germline assignment: CDR1 DFQATT and CDR2 SNEGSKA (reference sequence). The CDR3 has 12 amino acids. V shed 3 bases and J 5 bases; nucleotides not matched to a gene: 1. The CDR3 region is CSARGQNNEQFF. CDR3 coding DNA: TGCAGTGCTAGGGGACAGAACAATGAGCAGTTCTTC.

This clonotype was seen ten or more times. The rearrangement uses TRBV20-1 and TRBJ1-2, with 8 bases aligning to TRBD1. Germline CDR1 reads DFQATT; CDR2 reads SNEGSKA (reference sequence). The ends lost 5 bases at V and 4 bases at J; junction bases unmatched: 6. The CDR3 covers 13 residues. This CDR3 reads CSAEPGQAYGYTF. The CDR3, as DNA: TGCAGTGCTGAACCGGGACAGGCCTATGGCTACACCTTC.